This T cell receptor (beta chain) was documented in a study of patients and donors after allogeneic stem cell transplantation. The CDR3 covers 13 residues. The ends were cut back, 5 bases at V and 6 bases at J, with 10 bases in the middle. TCRdb ran MiXCR on the RT-PCR reads and lists one entry per CDR3 protein. The data contain approximately 200,000 distinct CDR3 sequences, less than 45% of them seen just once; the ten biggest clones take up about 35%. This sequence joins TRBV12-3 or TRBV12-4 and TRBJ2-2; D is possibly TRBD1 (5 bases). The sequence derives from a human donor who was either an allogeneic HSCT recipient or a stem cell or donor lymphocyte infusion donor (not recorded which). It is not recorded whose cells these are; they may come from a transplant donor. The sample comprised blood, either unsorted or a sorted T cell fraction (not recorded which). CDR3 DNA sequence: TGTGCCAGCAGTCTTCAGGGCTCCGGGGAGCTGTTTTTT. Its translation is CASSLQGSGELFF.